The clone carrying this T cell receptor beta chain was counted only a few times. Its cognate antigen is unknown. Amplification targeted TCR beta CDR3 regions from RNA transcripts. Initially, a first-round RT-PCR of the TCR CDR3 employed the HTBI primer set. Each CDR3 protein is one row after TCRdb ran MiXCR on the multiplex PCR reads. The data show approximately 380,000 distinct CDR3 sequences, 18% seen once. CDR3 length: 16 amino acids. CDR1 is SGHNT and CDR2 is YYREEE in the germline V gene (reference sequence). The V gene lost 4 bases and the J gene lost 4 bases, with 20 bases spanning the gap. Those patients with uncontrolled infection, other autoimmune disease, pregnancy or lactation were excluded. The sample is drawn from a study of T cells in Graves' hyperthyroidism and ophthalmopathy. General study results and limits: Before onset, by a median of around 6.4 months, the model predicted ophthalmopathy.

Material: blood. This sequence originates from a man between 18 and 29 years old with Graves' ophthalmopathy. The chain carries TRBV5-4 and TRBJ1-2; D is undetermined. The CDR3 reads CASSPGGSKGFYGYTF. As DNA, the CDR3 is TGTGCCAGCAGCCCGGGCGGGTCGAAGGGTTTCTATGGCTACACCTTC. Drawing the rest from reference TRBV5-4 and TRBJ1-2, the complete variable domain is ETGVTQSPTHLIKTRGQQVTLRCSSQSGHNTVSWYQQALGQGPQFIFQYYREEENGRGNFPPRFSGLQFPNYSSELNVNALELDDSALYLCASSPGGSKGFYGYTFGSGTRLTVV.